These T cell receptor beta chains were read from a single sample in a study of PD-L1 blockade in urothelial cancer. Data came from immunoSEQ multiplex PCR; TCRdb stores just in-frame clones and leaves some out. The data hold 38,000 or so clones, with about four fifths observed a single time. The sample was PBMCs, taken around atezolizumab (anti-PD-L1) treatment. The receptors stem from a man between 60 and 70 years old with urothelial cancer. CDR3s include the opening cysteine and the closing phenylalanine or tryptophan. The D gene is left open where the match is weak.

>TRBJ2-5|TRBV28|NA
CASSLVGGPSETQYF
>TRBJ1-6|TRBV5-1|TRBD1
CASSLGGGINSPLHF
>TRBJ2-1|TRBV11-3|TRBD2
CASSLELAHEQFF
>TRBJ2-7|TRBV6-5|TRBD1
CAISRDRGSEQYF
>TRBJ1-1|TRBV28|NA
CASRPSGQLLEAFF
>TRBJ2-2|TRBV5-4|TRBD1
CASSNRDRDILRTGELFF
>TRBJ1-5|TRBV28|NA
CASSLIADNQPQHF
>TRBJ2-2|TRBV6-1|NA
CASRGDNGYTGELFF
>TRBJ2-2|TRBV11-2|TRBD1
CASRYAGTGGGGELFF
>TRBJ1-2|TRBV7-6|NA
CASSLEADSNYGYTF
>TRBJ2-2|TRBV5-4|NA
CASSLGVSRELFF
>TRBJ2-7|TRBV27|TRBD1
CASSLSFGQVPYEQYF
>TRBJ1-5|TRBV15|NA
CATSRDNRANQPQHF
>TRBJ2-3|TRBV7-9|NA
CASSLKGSPGSTDTQYF
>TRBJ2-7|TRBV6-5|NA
CASSRFWGGSYEQYF
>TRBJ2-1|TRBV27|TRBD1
CASSLRQGLGEQFF
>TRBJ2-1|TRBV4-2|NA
CASSQASSMYEQFF
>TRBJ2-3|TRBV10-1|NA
CASSDRDTQYF
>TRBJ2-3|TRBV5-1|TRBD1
CASSGTQGSTDTQYF
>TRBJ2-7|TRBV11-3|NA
CASSPRAGDSYEQYF